The 23 T cell receptor beta chains reported below all come from one sample, sequenced in a study of blood T cell repertoires in COVID-19. This table comes from immunoSEQ multiplex PCR, and its TCRdb copy is limited to in-frame clones, with some not included. The sample yields about 160,000 clones, roughly 90% seen once. The sample consisted of peripheral blood. The receptors shown here come from a woman aged 55-70 years who had recovered from COVID-19.

This sequence joins TRBV6-5 and TRBJ2-3, with D maybe TRBD1 (6 bases). V lost 0 bases and J lost 3, with 13 bases in between. The CDR3 extends over 16 amino acids. Germline V lookup: CDR1 MNHEY, CDR2 SVGAGI. In DNA, the CDR3 is TGTGCCAGCAGTTACTCTTCGAGAGGGGGAACAGATACGCAGTATTTT. It is translated as CASSYSSRGGTDTQYF.

This chain uses TRBV5-1 with TRBJ1-1; 12 bases are shared with TRBD1. The CDR3 length is 17 residues. Per germline, CDR1 SGHRS and CDR2 YFSETQ. Germline trimming cut 4 bases from V and 0 bases from J; bases unmatched to any gene: 7. CDR3 DNA: TGCGCCAGCAGCCTTAGCGGGACAGGGGGCATGAACACTGAAGCTTTCTTT. This translates into CASSLSGTGGMNTEAFF. Full variable domain (remainder filled in from reference TRBV5-1 and TRBJ1-1): KAGVTQTPRYLIKTRGQQVTLSCSPISGHRSVSWYQQTPGQGLQFLFEYFSETQRNKGNFPGRFSGRQFSNSRSEMNVSTLELGDSALYLCASSLSGTGGMNTEAFFGQGTRLTVV.

This chain connects TRBV7-8 to TRBJ2-7, with 8 bases fitting TRBD1. Germline-derived CDR1 and CDR2 are SGHVS and FQNEAQ. The junction had 11 bases not matched to a gene; V was cut back by 4 bases and J by 3 bases. The CDR3 spans 16 residues. The CDR3 here is CASSSWTGPDLYEQYF. CDR3 sequence (DNA): TGTGCCAGCAGCTCGTGGACAGGGCCTGACCTCTACGAGCAGTACTTC.

This clone was recorded only once. The chain carries TRBV2 and TRBJ2-7, with D tentatively TRBD2 (6 bases). The V end lost 5 bases, the J end lost 7 bases, and 12 bases lay between the germline ends. Looked up from germline, CDR1 is SNHLY and CDR2 is FYNNEI. This CDR3 has 12 residues. Here the CDR3 reads CASSFGGKEQYF. The CDR3 DNA reads TGTGCCAGCAGTTTTGGGGGGAAAGAGCAGTACTTC.

The chain joins TRBV11-2 to TRBJ1-6, with D possibly TRBD1 on 6 matching bases. The germline CDR1 and CDR2 sequences are SGHAT and FQNNGV. The CDR3 extends over 14 amino acids. Deletions cut 9 bases from V and 9 bases from J, with 18 bases between. CDR3 protein: CASRRGAGGSPLHF. The CDR3 region has the DNA TGTGCCAGTCGACGGGGGGCTGGGGGTTCACCCCTCCACTTT.

The chain links TRBV2 to TRBJ2-2; the D gene is possibly TRBD2 (5 bases). The germline gives CDR1 SNHLY, CDR2 FYNNEI. V was clipped by 6 bases and J by 0 bases, with 8 bases between them. The CDR3 is 14 residues long. Here the CDR3 reads CASRETTNTGELFF. CDR3 DNA sequence: TGTGCCAGCAGAGAGACTACGAACACCGGGGAGCTGTTTTTT.

The gene calls are TRBV5-5 and TRBJ1-5; D gene ambiguous. Germline assignment: CDR1 SGHKS and CDR2 YYEKEE (reference sequence). V lost 4 bases to trimming and J lost 5 bases, with 16 bases between them. The CDR3 is 15 amino acids. This CDR3 is CASSLRGGPYQPQHF. CDR3 bases: TGTGCCAGCAGCCTGCGTGGAGGGCCCTATCAGCCCCAGCATTTT.

The CDR3 nucleotides are TGTGCCAGCCGGACAGCGAATCAGCCCCAGCATTTT. Protein sequence: CASRTANQPQHF. The chain links TRBV28 to TRBJ1-5, with a tentative D call TRBD1 (6 bases). Trimming left V 8 bases short and J 4 bases short, with 9 bases between. From germline, CDR1 is MDHEN and CDR2 SYDVKM. The CDR3 covers 12 residues.

The gene calls are TRBV15 and TRBJ2-4; TRBD1 matches 7 bases. V shed 0 bases, J shed 16 bases, and the junction held 6 bases outside the gene matches. Germline V gives CDR1 LNHNV, CDR2 YYDKDF (reference sequence). The CDR3 length is 12 residues. The CDR3 is CATSRDGGQTYF. In nucleotides, the CDR3 is TGTGCCACCAGCAGAGATGGGGGACAGACATACTTC.

The chain combines TRBV28 with TRBJ2-7; TRBD2 matches at 11 bases. The CDR3 runs 14 residues. CDR1 and CDR2 from the germline V gene are MDHEN and SYDVKM. J was trimmed by 12 bases and V by 6 bases; bases with no gene match: 13. The CDR3 is CASSPPHRTSGGYF. CDR3 bases: TGTGCCAGCAGCCCCCCTCATCGTACTAGCGGGGGGTACTTC.

The V and J genes are TRBV28 and TRBJ1-2, with a possible D match to TRBD1 (6 bases). The CDR3 contains 14 residues. Looked up from germline, CDR1 is MDHEN and CDR2 is SYDVKM. Trimming cost V 6 bases and J 0 bases, with 11 bases left between them. CDR3 coding DNA: TGTGCCAGCAGGATACAGGGTACTAACTATGGCTACACCTTC. The encoded protein is CASRIQGTNYGYTF.

This sequence joins TRBV29-1 and TRBJ1-2; 10 bases line up with TRBD1. J lost 8 bases, V lost 7 bases, and 10 bases had no gene match. This CDR3 region has 13 residues. Germline CDR1 reads SQVTM; CDR2 reads ANQGSEA. CDR3 sequence reads: CSDSRGQGSGYTF. CDR3 bases: TGCAGCGACTCGAGGGGACAGGGGAGCGGCTACACCTTC. The whole variable domain, remainder taken from reference TRBV29-1 and TRBJ1-2, is SAVISQKPSRDICQRGTSLTIQCQVDSQVTMMFWYRQQPGQSLTLIATANQGSEATYESGFVIDKFPISRPNLTFSTLTVSNMSPEDSSIYLCSDSRGQGSGYTFGSGTRLTVV.

This clone has only one observation. V is TRBV4-3 and J is TRBJ1-3; D is undetermined. Trimming cost V 0 bases and J 5 bases, with 11 bases left between them. The CDR3 runs 15 residues. Germline CDR1 reads LGHNA; CDR2 reads YSLEER. CDR3 coding DNA: TGCGCCAGCAGCCAAGATTTGGGAGCCAGAAACACCATATATTTT. It codes for CASSQDLGARNTIYF.

The count of this clone is one. V gene TRBV5-1 combines with J gene TRBJ2-3, with 11 bases aligning to TRBD2. Germline V gives CDR1 SGHRS, CDR2 YFSETQ. V trimming: 2 bases; J trimming: 4 bases; junction bases outside the gene matches: 6. CDR3 length equals 16 residues. CDR3 DNA: TGCGCCAGCAGCTTTAGCGGGGGGGCTAAGTCAGATACGCAGTATTTT. It translates to CASSFSGGAKSDTQYF.

CDR3 amino acids: CASSHESQSNYGYTF. The CDR3 DNA follows: TGTGCCAGTAGTCATGAGTCCCAATCGAACTATGGCTACACCTTC. The rearrangement joins TRBV19 to TRBJ1-2; unclear D gene. This CDR3 is built from 15 residues. Trimming removed 5 bases from V and 2 bases from J, with 15 bases in between. The germline V gene encodes CDR1 LNHDA and CDR2 SQIVND (reference sequence).

As for this clone: Different DNA sequences within this sample yield the same CDR3. The chain links TRBV2 to TRBJ2-5; 9 positions match TRBD1. CDR3 size: 12 residues. Germline V CDR1 and CDR2: SNHLY, FYNNEI. J lost 5 bases, V lost 7 bases, and 2 bases had no gene match. DNA of the CDR3: TGTGCCAGCAAAGACAGGGGGGAGACCCAGTACTTC. Translation: CASKDRGETQYF.

The chain joins TRBV5-1 to TRBJ1-6, with 7 bases lining up with TRBD1. The germline V gene encodes CDR1 SGHRS and CDR2 YFSETQ. J was trimmed by 7 bases and V by 7 bases; bases with no gene match: 8. The CDR3 runs to 14 residues. For the CDR3, the DNA is TGCGCCAGCCAGGAGGGGGACAGCAATTCACCCCTCCACTTT. Protein sequence: CASQEGDSNSPLHF.

This clone has a handful of counts. This chain joins TRBV3-1 (or the pseudogene TRBV3-2) and TRBJ1-1; TRBD1 is a possible D gene (6 bases). Germline loops: CDR1 LGHDT, CDR2 YNNKEL (reference sequence). V lost 3 bases, J lost 1 base, and 18 bases lay in between. The CDR3 extends over 17 amino acids. DNA of the CDR3: TGTGCCAGCAGCCATTTGTTCAGGGGTCCCAAGAACACTGAAGCTTTCTTT. The encoded protein is CASSHLFRGPKNTEAFF.

In DNA, the CDR3 is TGTGCCAGTAGTATCCAGCTAGCGGGGGTCAACAATGAGCAGTTCTTC. As protein: CASSIQLAGVNNEQFF. The genes are TRBV19 and TRBJ2-1; 10 bases match TRBD2. Germline V gene data show CDR1 as LNHDA and CDR2 as SQIVND (reference sequence). The CDR3 is made up of 16 amino acids. V gave up 3 bases and J gave up 5 bases; unmatched junction bases: 7.

This chain uses TRBV3-1 (or the pseudogene TRBV3-2) with TRBJ2-3, with a weak D call TRBD2 (6 bases). Looked up from germline, CDR1 is LGHDT and CDR2 is YNNKEL (reference sequence). V was shortened by 5 bases and J by 6 bases, with 15 bases between the two germline ends. This CDR3 region has 14 residues. The CDR3 loop reads CASSSLARGDTQYF. The CDR3 nucleotides are TGTGCCAGCAGCTCCCTAGCGAGAGGGGATACGCAGTATTTT.

The chain couples TRBV24-1 to TRBJ2-5, with D possibly being TRBD2 (6 bases). V gave up 5 bases and J gave up 1 base, with 16 bases separating them. The CDR3 runs to 16 residues. CDR1 is KGHDR, CDR2 SFDVKD, per germline. The CDR3 reads CATSGGRAGTQETQYF. The CDR3 DNA follows: TGTGCCACCAGTGGCGGCAGGGCGGGGACCCAAGAGACCCAGTACTTC.

The chain uses TRBV6-1 and TRBJ1-1; D not resolved. Trimming cost V 2 bases and J 1 base, with 8 bases left between them. The CDR3 has 14 amino acids. The germline gives CDR1 MNHNS, CDR2 SASEGT. The CDR3, as DNA: TGTGCCAGCAGTGAACTCTGGAGGAACACTGAAGCTTTCTTT. It translates to CASSELWRNTEAFF.

The chain is built from TRBV10-3 and TRBJ1-1; TRBD1 matches 8 bases. Germline values: CDR1 ENHRY, CDR2 SYGVKD. The junction had 8 bases not matched to a gene; V was cut back by 6 bases and J by 8 bases. CDR3 size: 13 residues. CDR3 loop: CAIRGTGDIEAFF. CDR3 bases: TGTGCCATCAGGGGGACAGGAGATATAGAAGCTTTCTTT.